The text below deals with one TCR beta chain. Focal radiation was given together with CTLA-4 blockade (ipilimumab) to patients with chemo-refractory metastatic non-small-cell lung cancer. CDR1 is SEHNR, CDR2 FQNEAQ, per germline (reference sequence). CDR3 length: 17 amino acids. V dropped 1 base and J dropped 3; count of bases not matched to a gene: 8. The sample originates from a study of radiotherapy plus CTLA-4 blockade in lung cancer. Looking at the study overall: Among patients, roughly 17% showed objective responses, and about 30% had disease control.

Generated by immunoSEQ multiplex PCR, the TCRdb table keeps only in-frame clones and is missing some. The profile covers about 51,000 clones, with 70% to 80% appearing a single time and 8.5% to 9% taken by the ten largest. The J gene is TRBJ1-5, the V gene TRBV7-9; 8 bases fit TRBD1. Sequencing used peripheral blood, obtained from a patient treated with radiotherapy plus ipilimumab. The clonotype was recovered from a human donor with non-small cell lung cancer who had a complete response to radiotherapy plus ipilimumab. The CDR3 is CASSLVRQGAYNQPQHF. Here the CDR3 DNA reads TGTGCCAGCAGCTTAGTTCGGCAGGGGGCGTACAATCAGCCCCAGCATTTT.